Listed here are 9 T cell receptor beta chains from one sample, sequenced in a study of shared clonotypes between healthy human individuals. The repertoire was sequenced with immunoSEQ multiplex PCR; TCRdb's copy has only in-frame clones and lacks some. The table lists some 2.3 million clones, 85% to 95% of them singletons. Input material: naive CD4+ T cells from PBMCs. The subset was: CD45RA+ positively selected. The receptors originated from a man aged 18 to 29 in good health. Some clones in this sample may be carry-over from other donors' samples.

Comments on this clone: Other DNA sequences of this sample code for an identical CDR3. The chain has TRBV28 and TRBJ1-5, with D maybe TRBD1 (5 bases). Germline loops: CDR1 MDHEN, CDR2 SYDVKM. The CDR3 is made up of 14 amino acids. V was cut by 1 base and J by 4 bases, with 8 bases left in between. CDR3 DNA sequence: TGTGCCAGCAGTTTATTGGGGGGGAATCAGCCCCAGCATTTT. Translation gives CASSLLGGNQPQHF.

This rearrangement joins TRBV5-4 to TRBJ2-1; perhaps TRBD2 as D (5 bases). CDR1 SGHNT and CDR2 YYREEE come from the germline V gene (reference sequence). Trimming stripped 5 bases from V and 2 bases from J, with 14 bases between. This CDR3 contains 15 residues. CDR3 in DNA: TGTGCCAGCAGGAGACGGGGATCGACCTACAATGAGCAGTTCTTC. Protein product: CASRRRGSTYNEQFF.

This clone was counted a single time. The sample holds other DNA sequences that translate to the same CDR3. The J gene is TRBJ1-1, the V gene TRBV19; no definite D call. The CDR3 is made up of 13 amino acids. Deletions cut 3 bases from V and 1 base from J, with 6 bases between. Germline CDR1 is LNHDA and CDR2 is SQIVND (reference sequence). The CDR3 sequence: CASSISENTEAFF. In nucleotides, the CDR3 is TGTGCCAGTAGTATTAGCGAGAACACTGAAGCTTTCTTT.

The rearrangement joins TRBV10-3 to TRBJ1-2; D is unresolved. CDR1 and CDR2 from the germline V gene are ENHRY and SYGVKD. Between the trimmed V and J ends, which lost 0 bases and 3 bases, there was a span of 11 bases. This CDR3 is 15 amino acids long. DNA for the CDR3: TGTGCCATCAGTGAGTCAAATTCCAGGTACTATGGCTACACCTTC. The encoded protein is CAISESNSRYYGYTF.

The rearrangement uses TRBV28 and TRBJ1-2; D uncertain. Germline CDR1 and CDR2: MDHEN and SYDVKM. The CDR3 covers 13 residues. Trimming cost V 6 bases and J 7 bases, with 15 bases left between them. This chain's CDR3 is CASRPQGSGGYTF. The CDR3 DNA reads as TGTGCCAGCAGACCACAAGGGTCGGGTGGCTACACCTTC.

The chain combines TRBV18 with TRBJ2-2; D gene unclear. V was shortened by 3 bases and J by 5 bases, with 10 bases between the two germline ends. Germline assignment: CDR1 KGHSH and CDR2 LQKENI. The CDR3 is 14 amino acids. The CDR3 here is CASSPVLGTGELFF. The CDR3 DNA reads TGTGCCAGCTCACCGGTCTTGGGTACCGGGGAGCTGTTTTTT.

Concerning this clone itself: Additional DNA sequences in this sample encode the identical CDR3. CDR3 sequence reads: CASSIHGNYGYTF. The CDR3 coding sequence is TGTGCCAGTAGTATCCACGGCAACTATGGCTACACCTTC. This chain uses TRBV19 with TRBJ1-2; no clear D gene. Per the germline V gene, CDR1 is LNHDA and CDR2 is SQIVND (reference sequence). The CDR3 extends over 13 amino acids. V lost 3 bases and J 2 bases, leaving 7 bases between the germline ends. The full variable domain, rest sourced from reference TRBV19 and TRBJ1-2, is DGGITQSPKYLFRKEGQNVTLSCEQNLNHDAMYWYRQDPGQGLRLIYYSQIVNDFQKGDIAEGYSVSREKKESFPLTVTSAQKNPTAFYLCASSIHGNYGYTFGSGTRLTVV.

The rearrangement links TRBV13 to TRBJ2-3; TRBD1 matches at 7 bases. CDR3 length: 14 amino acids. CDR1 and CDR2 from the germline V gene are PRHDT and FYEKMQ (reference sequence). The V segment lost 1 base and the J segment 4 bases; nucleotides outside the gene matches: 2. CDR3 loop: CASSLAQGADTQYF. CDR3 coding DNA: TGTGCCAGCAGCTTAGCTCAGGGGGCAGATACGCAGTATTTT. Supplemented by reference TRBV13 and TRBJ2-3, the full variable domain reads AAGVIQSPRHLIKEKRETATLKCYPIPRHDTVYWYQQGPGQDPQFLISFYEKMQSDKGSIPDRFSAQQFSDYHSELNMSSLELGDSALYFCASSLAQGADTQYFGPGTRLTVL.

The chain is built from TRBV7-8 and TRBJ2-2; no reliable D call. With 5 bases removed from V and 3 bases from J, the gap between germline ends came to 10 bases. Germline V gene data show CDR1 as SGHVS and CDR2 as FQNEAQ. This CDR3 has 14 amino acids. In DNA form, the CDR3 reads TGTGCCAGCAGCCGAGAGTGGGACACCGGGGAGCTGTTTTTT. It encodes CASSREWDTGELFF.